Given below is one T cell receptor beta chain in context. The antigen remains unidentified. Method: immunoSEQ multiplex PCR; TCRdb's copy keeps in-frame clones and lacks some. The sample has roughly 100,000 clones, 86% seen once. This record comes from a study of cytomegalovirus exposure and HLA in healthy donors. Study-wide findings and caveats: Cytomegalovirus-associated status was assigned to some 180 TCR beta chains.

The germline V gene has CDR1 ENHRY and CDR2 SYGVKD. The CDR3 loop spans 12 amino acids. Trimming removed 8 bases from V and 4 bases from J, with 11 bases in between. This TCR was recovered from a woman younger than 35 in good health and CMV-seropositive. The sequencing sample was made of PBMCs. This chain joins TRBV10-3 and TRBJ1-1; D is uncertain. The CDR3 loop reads CAIRQRGTEAFF. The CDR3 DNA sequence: TGTGCCATCCGTCAACGAGGCACTGAAGCTTTCTTT.